The 28 T cell receptor beta chains reported below all come from one sample, sequenced in a study of blood T cell repertoires in COVID-19. TCRdb keeps only in-frame clones here, not all; method: immunoSEQ multiplex PCR. Of about 30,000 clones listed, around 87% are singletons. Sequencing was done on a sample of peripheral blood. These receptor sequences come from a human donor in a cohort sampled during active COVID-19. The donor label of this sample is uncertain.

This clone was detected once. CDR3 DNA: TGTGCCAGCAGCCCCCGGACAGGGGAGACCCAGTACTTC. It is translated as CASSPRTGETQYF. The chain links TRBV5-4 to TRBJ2-5, with TRBD1 matching 8 bases. The CDR3 totals 13 residues. Germline assignment: CDR1 SGHNT and CDR2 YYREEE (reference sequence). Germline trimming cut 4 bases from V and 5 bases from J; bases unmatched to any gene: 4.

The rearrangement joins TRBV29-1 to TRBJ2-7, with D possibly being TRBD2 (7 bases). The CDR3 length is 12 residues. Trimming cost V 7 bases and J 0 bases, with 10 bases left between them. In germline, CDR1 is SQVTM, CDR2 ANQGSEA. CDR3 loop: CSGGGSSYEQYF. The CDR3 DNA reads as TGCAGCGGGGGGGGCTCCTCCTACGAGCAGTACTTC.

A few counts support this clone. This chain connects TRBV12-3 or TRBV12-4 to TRBJ1-5, with D possibly TRBD1 on 5 matching bases. This CDR3 is 11 amino acids long. V shed 5 bases and J shed 11 bases, with 10 bases lying between them. CDR3 in amino acids: CASSRGKAQHF. The CDR3 nucleotides read TGTGCCAGCAGTAGGGGTAAGGCCCAGCATTTT.

The chain combines TRBV6-2 or TRBV6-3 with TRBJ2-2; 13 positions agree with TRBD2. V lost 2 bases, J lost 3 bases, and 6 bases stayed unmatched. The CDR3 sequence is 18 residues long. From germline, CDR1 is MNHEY and CDR2 SVGEGT. CDR3 residues: CASSYTSGRARDTGELFF. In DNA form, the CDR3 reads TGTGCCAGCAGTTACACTAGCGGGAGGGCTAGGGACACCGGGGAGCTGTTTTTT.

The chain carries TRBV29-1 and TRBJ1-2, with TRBD1 matching 9 bases. With V trimmed by 6 bases and J by 2 bases, 4 bases remained unmatched. The CDR3 contains 13 residues. Germline V gene data show CDR1 as SQVTM and CDR2 as ANQGSEA. This CDR3 is CSVFGQGNYGYTF. The CDR3 bases are TGCAGCGTCTTCGGACAGGGGAACTATGGCTACACCTTC.

V usage is TRBV5-6 and J usage is TRBJ2-3, with D maybe TRBD2 (6 bases). The length of the CDR3 is 16 residues. Trimming cost V 2 bases and J 2 bases, with 15 bases left between them. The germline V gene encodes CDR1 SGHDT and CDR2 YYEEEE. CDR3 sequence: CASSLLGSGDTDTQYF. The CDR3 nucleotides are TGTGCCAGCAGCTTATTGGGTAGCGGCGACACAGATACGCAGTATTTT.

CDR3 sequence: CATLDSAYSNQPQHF. The DNA of the CDR3 is TGTGCCACCCTAGACAGCGCCTATAGCAATCAGCCCCAGCATTTT. The chain uses TRBV10-3 and TRBJ1-5; possible D gene TRBD1, 5 bases. Trimming removed 10 bases at V and 0 bases at J, with 16 bases between. The CDR3 totals 15 residues. Germline V gene data show CDR1 as ENHRY and CDR2 as SYGVKD.

The chain combines TRBV2 with TRBJ1-1; 8 nucleotides agree with TRBD1. Trimming took 5 bases from V and 3 from J; bases not matched to a gene: 5. Germline CDR1 and CDR2: SNHLY and FYNNEI. The CDR3 spans 14 residues. CDR3 residues: CASSFAGGHTEAFF. Here the CDR3 DNA reads TGTGCCAGCAGTTTTGCAGGGGGCCACACTGAAGCTTTCTTT. The full variable domain, in which reference TRBV2 and TRBJ1-1 provide the parts outside the CDR3, is EPEVTQTPSHQVTQMGQEVILRCVPISNHLYFYWYRQILGQKVEFLVSFYNNEISEKSEIFDDQFSVERPDGSNFTLKIRSTKLEDSAMYFCASSFAGGHTEAFFGQGTRLTVV.

V gene TRBV5-1 combines with J gene TRBJ1-1; D may be TRBD1 (5 bases). V lost 0 bases, J lost 1 base, and 13 bases lay in between. Germline CDR1 and CDR2: SGHRS and YFSETQ. CDR3 length: 16 amino acids. CDR3: CASSLAPQATNTEAFF. CDR3 in DNA: TGCGCCAGCAGCTTGGCCCCACAGGCCACGAACACTGAAGCTTTCTTT.

The rearrangement uses TRBV12-5 and TRBJ1-2; the D gene is possibly TRBD1 (5 bases). CDR1 and CDR2 (germline): LGHNT, FRNRAP. V lost 4 bases, J lost 3 bases, and 15 bases lay in between. The CDR3 extends over 15 amino acids. The CDR3 DNA is TGTGCTAGTGGTTCTCGACAGACCCCCTACTATGGCTACACCTTC. It encodes CASGSRQTPYYGYTF.

With regard to this clone: A read error may account for a junction end that differs from germline. This sequence joins TRBV5-8 and TRBJ2-7, with 8 bases aligning to TRBD2. The CDR3 is 12 amino acids. Germline CDR1 is SGHTS and CDR2 is YDEGEE. DNA of the CDR3: TGTGCCAGCAGTCACCCGTTAGCGGGGCCTAACTTC. This sequence encodes CASSHPLAGPNF.

This clone occurred once. The rearrangement joins TRBV5-1 to TRBJ1-2; 9 nucleotides align to TRBD1. The CDR3 totals 15 residues. CDR1 is SGHRS, CDR2 YFSETQ, per germline. The ends lost 1 base at V and 7 bases at J; junction bases unmatched: 8. The CDR3 DNA reads TGCGCCAGCAGCTTGTGGGACAGGGACCTGGGTGGCTACACCTTC. This gives the protein CASSLWDRDLGGYTF. The variable domain in full, completed from reference TRBV5-1 and TRBJ1-2, reads KAGVTQTPRYLIKTRGQQVTLSCSPISGHRSVSWYQQTPGQGLQFLFEYFSETQRNKGNFPGRFSGRQFSNSRSEMNVSTLELGDSALYLCASSLWDRDLGGYTFGSGTRLTVV.

The chain joins TRBV4-1 to TRBJ2-3; possibly TRBD2 for D (6 bases). CDR3 length: 16 residues. Germline loops: CDR1 MGHRA, CDR2 YSYEKL. The ends were cut back, 1 base at V and 2 bases at J, with 13 bases in the middle. This CDR3 reads CASSQGGLSFTDTQYF. For the CDR3, the DNA is TGCGCCAGCAGCCAAGGTGGACTATCTTTCACAGATACGCAGTATTTT.

V and J are TRBV27 and TRBJ2-2; 11 bases map to TRBD2. J was trimmed by 5 bases and V by 8 bases; bases with no gene match: 10. The CDR3 loop spans 16 amino acids. Germline V gives CDR1 MNHEY, CDR2 SMNVEV (reference sequence). CDR3 DNA: TGTGCCAGCCGAAAAAAGGGACTAGCGGAGACCGGGGAGCTGTTTTTT. Translated: CASRKKGLAETGELFF.

The table lists this clone with a few counts. This rearrangement joins TRBV6-5 to TRBJ1-2, with D unresolved. Between the trimmed V and J ends, which lost 6 bases and 4 bases, there was a span of 12 bases. The germline V gene has CDR1 MNHEY and CDR2 SVGAGI. The CDR3 is 13 amino acids. DNA for the CDR3: TGTGCCAGCAGAGACTTTTACACCTATGGCTACACCTTC. Its translation is CASRDFYTYGYTF.

The chain links TRBV10-2 to TRBJ2-2, with D possibly matching TRBD2 (6 bases). V shed 2 bases and J shed 1 base, with 11 bases lying between them. Germline V CDR1 and CDR2: WSHSY, SAAADI. This CDR3 comprises 16 residues. The CDR3 nucleotides read TGCGCCAGCAGTGAGGGAGGGACTGTGAACACCGGGGAGCTGTTTTTT. Translation gives CASSEGGTVNTGELFF.

The table lists this clone with a few counts. The rearrangement joins TRBV28 to TRBJ2-2; 8 nucleotides match TRBD2. V lost 8 bases to trimming and J lost 6 bases; unmatched junction nucleotides: 8. The CDR3 totals 14 residues. From germline, CDR1 is MDHEN and CDR2 SYDVKM. The CDR3 loop is CASSQREWPGELFF. The DNA for the CDR3 is TGTGCCAGCTCTCAGCGGGAGTGGCCCGGGGAGCTGTTTTTT.

V usage is TRBV6-5 and J usage is TRBJ1-2; D is perhaps TRBD1 (5 bases). There are 14 residues in the CDR3. Trimming pared 4 bases from V and 4 bases from J, leaving 13 bases between. From germline, CDR1 is MNHEY and CDR2 SVGAGI. The CDR3 protein is CASSSQGFGYGYTF. CDR3 DNA sequence: TGTGCCAGCAGTTCCCAGGGTTTCGGCTATGGCTACACCTTC.

The chain has TRBV7-2 and TRBJ2-7; 11 bases are shared with TRBD2. The CDR3 is made up of 16 amino acids. V shed 0 bases and J 0 bases; nucleotides not matched to a gene: 1. CDR1 and CDR2 (germline): SGHTA, FQGNSA. The CDR3 coding sequence is TGTGCCAGCAGCTTAGCCCTAGCGGGAGGCTCCTACGAGCAGTACTTC. This codes for CASSLALAGGSYEQYF.

This chain links TRBV18 with TRBJ2-1, with D hard to call. The V end was cut by 3 bases, the J end by 4 bases, with 10 bases between. Germline loops: CDR1 KGHSH, CDR2 LQKENI. CDR3 size: 14 residues. CDR3 loop: CASSPSRTYNEQFF. CDR3 coding DNA: TGTGCCAGCTCACCTAGCAGAACTTACAATGAGCAGTTCTTC.

This sequence joins TRBV29-1 and TRBJ2-1; TRBD2 aligns across 10 bases. The germline V gene has CDR1 SQVTM and CDR2 ANQGSEA. The junction had 6 bases not matched to a gene; V was cut back by 0 bases and J by 10 bases. The CDR3 runs to 14 residues. This CDR3 reads CSVEDPSGSREQFF. The DNA for the CDR3 is TGCAGCGTTGAAGATCCTAGCGGGAGTAGGGAGCAGTTCTTC.

This sequence joins TRBV28 and TRBJ2-5; D uncertain. Trimming took off 4 bases at V and 5 bases at J, with 17 bases between the two ends. Germline values: CDR1 MDHEN, CDR2 SYDVKM. The CDR3 has 15 amino acids. CDR3 sequence reads: CASSSLLHGGETQYF. CDR3 DNA: TGTGCCAGCAGTTCCCTCCTACATGGCGGTGAGACCCAGTACTTC. Filled out from reference TRBV28 and TRBJ2-5, the complete variable domain reads DVKVTQSSRYLVKRTGEKVFLECVQDMDHENMFWYRQDPGLGLRLIYFSYDVKMKEKGDIPEGYSVSREKKERFSLILESASTNQTSMYLCASSSLLHGGETQYFGPGTRLLVL.

The chain uses TRBV7-6 and TRBJ1-1; TRBD1 matches at 7 bases. The CDR3 is 17 amino acids. Unmatched junction bases numbered 11, after V lost 0 bases and J lost 4 bases. Per germline, CDR1 SGHVS and CDR2 FNYEAQ. In DNA, the CDR3 is TGTGCCAGCAGCTTAGCAATCGGACAGGACGGGGCCACTGAAGCTTTCTTT. The encoded protein is CASSLAIGQDGATEAFF.

The CDR3 here is CASSVDIHNEQFF. The CDR3 DNA follows: TGTGCCAGCAGCGTAGACATCCACAATGAGCAGTTCTTC. J is TRBJ2-1 and V is TRBV9, with no clear D. Germline V CDR1 and CDR2: SGDLS, YYNGEE. The V end was cut by 0 bases, the J end by 5 bases, with 6 bases between. The CDR3 has 13 amino acids.

This rearrangement joins TRBV5-5 to TRBJ2-5; possibly TRBD1 for D (6 bases). Germline V gene data show CDR1 as SGHKS and CDR2 as YYEKEE (reference sequence). The CDR3 has 15 amino acids. Trimming removed 4 bases at V and 1 base at J, with 14 bases between. The CDR3 spells CASSNLQGSQETQYF. Written as DNA, the CDR3 is TGTGCCAGCAGCAATTTACAGGGATCCCAAGAGACCCAGTACTTC.

This clone has just a few counts. This chain links TRBV3-1 (or the pseudogene TRBV3-2) with TRBJ2-1; 10 bases line up with TRBD2. The CDR3 sequence is 13 residues long. The V gene's germline CDR1 is LGHDT and CDR2 YNNKEL (reference sequence). Unmatched junction bases numbered 7, after V lost 4 bases and J lost 13 bases. The CDR3 here is CASSRGLAAFQFF. The CDR3 coding sequence is TGTGCCAGCAGCCGCGGACTAGCGGCTTTTCAGTTCTTC.

The gene calls are TRBV3-1 (or the pseudogene TRBV3-2) and TRBJ1-1, with D unclear. The CDR3 spans 11 residues. Germline loops: CDR1 LGHDT, CDR2 YNNKEL (reference sequence). Trimming took 3 bases from V and 6 from J, leaving 5 bases between them. CDR3 in amino acids: CASSQASEAFF. The DNA of the CDR3 is TGTGCCAGCAGCCAGGCATCTGAAGCTTTCTTT.

Only one count was recorded for this clone. This rearrangement joins TRBV10-3 to TRBJ1-5; the match to TRBD1 covers 10 bases. Trimming removed 6 bases from V and 7 bases from J; junction bases left unmatched: 3. Germline CDR1 ENHRY, CDR2 SYGVKD. This CDR3 spans 13 amino acids. The CDR3 DNA sequence: TGTGCCATCAGGGGGACAGGGGACCAGCCCCAGCATTTT. Translated, it gives CAIRGTGDQPQHF.